The sequence of this TCR beta chain was determined in a study of tumor-infiltrating lymphocytes in primary liver carcinoma (dated by TCRdb to 2017 to 2019). About the full investigation: Hepatocellular carcinoma (four) or combined HCC and intrahepatic cholangiocarcinoma (one) was present in the five patients, who were three men and two women aged 30 to 69 years. The five patients had tumors staged T1-T3 N0M0, with maximum diameters ranging from 4.2 to 10 cm. Each sample produced about 3.5 to 7.13 million productive TCRbeta reads, and read depth showed no significant difference between tissue types. Across five regions of each liver tumor, along with adjacent normal tissue and blood, the study brought together TCRbeta repertoire sequencing, expression microarrays and whole-exome sequencing. A total of about 35 specimens from 5 patients went through TCRbeta repertoire sequencing, namely 25 tumor regions, 5 adjacent noncancerous liver tissues and 5 peripheral blood samples. To link TCRbeta repertoire diversity with the local molecular phenotype, the approximately 27 tumor region samples were profiled using Agilent mRNA microarrays. Technical replicate repertoires showed high reproducibility, with mean shared-clone rates about 0.88 and correlation coefficients above 0.95. Findings and caveats that apply to the study as a whole: The study included only four or five patients, and the authors note findings should be validated in a larger study. Pairs of tumor regions showed greater repertoire overlap (mean about 35%) than tumor-adjacent pairs (roughly 17%) or tumor-blood pairs (roughly 15%), which is consistent with antigen-driven expansion. Because only the TCR beta chain was sequenced and unpaired alpha chains were not captured, true repertoire diversity is likely underestimated. Since the samples were bulk and unsorted, there was no way to compare CD4+ and CD8+ T cell repertoires. A significantly larger repertoire fraction was made up by the top 250 clones in tumors than in blood (p = 0.039). Only about 7.5-24% of top clones were present in all five regions of a tumor, suggesting spatial heterogeneity of tumor-infiltrating T cells.

Without any cell sorting, total RNA and DNA were extracted together from around 20-30 mg of bulk tissue using the AllPrep DNA/RNA mini kit. Four or five patients with histopathologically diagnosed primary liver carcinoma underwent surgical resection in China between November 2015 and March 2016. At the time of sampling, the patients were treatment-naive and had chronic HBV infection. Five spatially separated regions were sampled per tumor: superior, inferior, left-lateral and right-lateral poles, plus the tumor centre. Histological examination found more than 85% viable tumor cells in every tumor sample. Fresh tumor and adjacent tissue pieces were bisected; one half was stored in RNAlater at -80°C, the other sent for histology. On this clonotype: The clone's antigen remains unknown. Base-call qualities are not available, and no considerably larger clone is one nucleotide away.

Using a constant-region primer and ProtoScript II reverse transcriptase, TCRbeta-specific cDNA was reverse-transcribed from approximately 0.55 ug total RNA. Construction of the TCRbeta libraries relied on three nested rounds of multiplex PCR, following a slightly modified ARM-PCR procedure. Each of the first two PCR rounds ran for about 10 cycles and used multiplex TRBV1-TRBV30 forward primers together with a Cbeta reverse primer. Sample barcodes and Illumina adapters were added in a final 25-cycle PCR using Deep VentR polymerase. Before sequencing, amplicons of 200-500 bp were gel-purified using a QIAquick gel extraction kit. The TCRbeta amplicons were sequenced with 250-bp paired-end reads on an Illumina HiSeq 2500. In the paper's pipeline: Reads were quality-trimmed with Trimmomatic v0.33, and paired reads were merged with FLASH v1.2.11 to recover full CDR3 sequences. MiGEC v1.2.1b assigned V, D and J germline segments to the rearranged TCRbeta sequences. Clonotype statistics, along with Shannon-Wiener diversity indices, were calculated using VDJtools v1.0.0. To cut down on sampling bias, every analysis after diversity analysis relied on just the 250 most abundant clonotypes from each sample. TCRdb reprocessing: public reads trimmed at Q25 with fastp, clones called with MiXCR, in-frame beta chains kept. Every CDR3 protein is listed once, alongside the most common genes and DNA of its rows. Clone size and V and J calls follow TCRdb, not the original study. Here the sample has some 110,000 distinct CDR3 sequences; 50% to 80% occur a single time. Jointly, the top ten make up around 8.4% of the sample.

The CDR3 runs 15 amino acids, cysteine and phenylalanine included. Of all the DNA, just the CDR3 is kept, 45 bases in frame from base 1. The trim is 5 bases for V and 3 bases for J, with a gap of 16 bases between the germline ends. The CDR1 and CDR2 encoded by the germline V gene are MDHEN and SYDVKM. Sequenced material: liver tumor tissue from sampling region 3. The sample's cell subset or site label, in plain terms: tumor region T3, left-lateral pole. This TCR came from an older woman with primary liver carcinoma and hepatitis B virus infection. The chain is assembled from TRBV28 and TRBJ1-2; TRBD1 is a weak D gene call, 5 bases matching. The sequenced DNA is TGTGCCAGCAGTCGGACATCGGCCGGCCACTATGGCTACACCTTC. The translation is CASSRTSAGHYGYTF.